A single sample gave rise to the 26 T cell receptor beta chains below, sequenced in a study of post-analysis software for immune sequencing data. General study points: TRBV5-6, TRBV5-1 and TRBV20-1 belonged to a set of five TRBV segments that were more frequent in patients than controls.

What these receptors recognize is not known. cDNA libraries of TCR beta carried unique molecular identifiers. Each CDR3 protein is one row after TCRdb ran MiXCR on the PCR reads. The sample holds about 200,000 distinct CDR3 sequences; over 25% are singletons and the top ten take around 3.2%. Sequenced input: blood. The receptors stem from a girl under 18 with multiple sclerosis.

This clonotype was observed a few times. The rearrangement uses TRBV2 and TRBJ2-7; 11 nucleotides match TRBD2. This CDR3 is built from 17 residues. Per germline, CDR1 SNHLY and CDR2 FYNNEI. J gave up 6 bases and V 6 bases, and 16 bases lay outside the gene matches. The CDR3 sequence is CASSRRRLAGGGGEQYF. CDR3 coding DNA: TGTGCCAGCAGCCGTCGGCGGCTAGCGGGAGGAGGTGGCGAGCAGTACTTC.

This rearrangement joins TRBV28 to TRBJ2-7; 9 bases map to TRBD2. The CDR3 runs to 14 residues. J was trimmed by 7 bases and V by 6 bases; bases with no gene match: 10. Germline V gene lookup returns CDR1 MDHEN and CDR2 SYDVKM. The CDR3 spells CASSPALAGREQYF. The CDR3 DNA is TGTGCCAGCAGCCCCGCGCTAGCGGGAAGGGAGCAGTACTTC. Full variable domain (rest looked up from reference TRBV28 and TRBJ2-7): DVKVTQSSRYLVKRTGEKVFLECVQDMDHENMFWYRQDPGLGLRLIYFSYDVKMKEKGDIPEGYSVSREKKERFSLILESASTNQTSMYLCASSPALAGREQYFGPGTRLTVT.

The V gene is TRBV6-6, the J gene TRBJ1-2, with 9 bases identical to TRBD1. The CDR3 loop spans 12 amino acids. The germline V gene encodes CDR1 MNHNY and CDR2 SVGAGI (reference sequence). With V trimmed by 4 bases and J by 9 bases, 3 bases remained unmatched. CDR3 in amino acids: CASSLTGGSYTF. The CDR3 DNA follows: TGTGCCAGCAGTTTAACAGGGGGCAGCTACACCTTC.

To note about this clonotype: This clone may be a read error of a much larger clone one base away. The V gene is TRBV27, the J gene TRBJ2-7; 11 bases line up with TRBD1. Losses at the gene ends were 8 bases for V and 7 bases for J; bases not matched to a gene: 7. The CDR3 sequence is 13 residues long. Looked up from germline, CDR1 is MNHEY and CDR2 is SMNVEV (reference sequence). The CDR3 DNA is TGTGCCAGCGAAAGGACAGGGGGCGATGAGCAGTACTTC. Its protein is CASERTGGDEQYF.

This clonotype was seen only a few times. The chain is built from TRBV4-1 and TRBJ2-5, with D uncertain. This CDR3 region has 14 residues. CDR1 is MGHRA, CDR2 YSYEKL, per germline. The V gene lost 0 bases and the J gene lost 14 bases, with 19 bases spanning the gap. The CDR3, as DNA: TGCGCCAGCAGCCAAGATGTCGCAGATTACGTCCTCTACTTC. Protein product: CASSQDVADYVLYF.

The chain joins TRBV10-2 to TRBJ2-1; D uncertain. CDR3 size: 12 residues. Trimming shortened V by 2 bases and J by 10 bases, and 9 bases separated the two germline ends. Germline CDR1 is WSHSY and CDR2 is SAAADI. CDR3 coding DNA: TGCGCCAGCAGTGAGGTCGTCGGCGAGCAGTTCTTC. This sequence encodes CASSEVVGEQFF.

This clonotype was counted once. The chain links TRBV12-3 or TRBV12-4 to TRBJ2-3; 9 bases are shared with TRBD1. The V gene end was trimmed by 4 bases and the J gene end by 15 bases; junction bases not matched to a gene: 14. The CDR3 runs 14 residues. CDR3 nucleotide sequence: TGTGCCAGCAGTTCTGGGGACAGGGCAGATACGGAATATTTT. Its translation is CASSSGDRADTEYF.

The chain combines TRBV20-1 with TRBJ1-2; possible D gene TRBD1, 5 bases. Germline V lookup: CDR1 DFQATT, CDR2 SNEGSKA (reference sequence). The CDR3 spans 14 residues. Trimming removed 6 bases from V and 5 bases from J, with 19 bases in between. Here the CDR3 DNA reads TGCAGTGCCGTTCGGGGGGTGGATCTATATGGCTACACCTTC. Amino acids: CSAVRGVDLYGYTF.

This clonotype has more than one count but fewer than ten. The CDR3 loop reads CASSQDRPRTGELFF. The CDR3, as DNA: TGCGCCAGCAGCCAAGATCGCCCTCGGACCGGGGAGCTGTTTTTT. The J gene is TRBJ2-2, the V gene TRBV4-1; D unclear. Trimming pared 0 bases from V and 5 bases from J, leaving 10 bases between. Germline CDR1 reads MGHRA; CDR2 reads YSYEKL. This CDR3 comprises 15 residues.

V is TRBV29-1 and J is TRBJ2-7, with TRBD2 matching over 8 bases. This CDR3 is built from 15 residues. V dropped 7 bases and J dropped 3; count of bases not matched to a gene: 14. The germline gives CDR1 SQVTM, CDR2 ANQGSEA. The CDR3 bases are TGCAGCGCATCACCGGGACTAGGTGGTATCTACGAGCAGTACTTC. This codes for CSASPGLGGIYEQYF.

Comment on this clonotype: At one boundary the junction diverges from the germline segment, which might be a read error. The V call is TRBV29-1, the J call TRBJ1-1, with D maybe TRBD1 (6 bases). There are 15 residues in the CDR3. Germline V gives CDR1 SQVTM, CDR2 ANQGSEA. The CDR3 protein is CSVGSRGIMNAEAFF. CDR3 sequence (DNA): TGCAGCGTCGGGTCCAGGGGAATTATGAACGCTGAAGCTTTCTTT.

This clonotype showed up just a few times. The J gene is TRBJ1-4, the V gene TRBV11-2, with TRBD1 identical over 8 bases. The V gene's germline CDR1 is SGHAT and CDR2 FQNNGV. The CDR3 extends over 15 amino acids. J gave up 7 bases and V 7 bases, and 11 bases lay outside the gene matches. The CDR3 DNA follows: TGTGCCAGCACCACCCGACAGGGGAGGGGTGAAAAACTGTTTTTT. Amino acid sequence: CASTTRQGRGEKLFF.

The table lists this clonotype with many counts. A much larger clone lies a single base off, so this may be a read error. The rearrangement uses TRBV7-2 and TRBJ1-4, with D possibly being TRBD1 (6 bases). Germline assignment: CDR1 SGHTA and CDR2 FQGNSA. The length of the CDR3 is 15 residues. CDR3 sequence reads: CASSLDPGANEKRFF. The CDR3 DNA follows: TGTGCCAGCAGCTTAGATCCGGGGGCTAATGAAAAACGGTTTTTT.

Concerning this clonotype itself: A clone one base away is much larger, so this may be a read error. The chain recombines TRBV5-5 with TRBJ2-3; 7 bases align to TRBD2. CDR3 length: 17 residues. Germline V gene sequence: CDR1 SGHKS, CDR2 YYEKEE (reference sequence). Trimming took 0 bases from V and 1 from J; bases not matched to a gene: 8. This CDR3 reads CASSLVAAGSRTDTQYF. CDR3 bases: TGTGCCAGCAGCTTGGTTGCAGCGGGGAGTCGCACAGATACGCAGTATTTT.

DNA for the CDR3: TGCGCCAGCAGCTTGGACCCTAACTATGGCTACACCTTC. Amino acid sequence: CASSLDPNYGYTF. The rearrangement links TRBV5-1 to TRBJ1-2, with D unresolved. This CDR3 region has 13 residues. Germline values: CDR1 SGHRS, CDR2 YFSETQ. V was clipped by 0 bases and J by 0 bases, with 3 bases between them. The full variable domain, completed using reference TRBV5-1 and TRBJ1-2, is KAGVTQTPRYLIKTRGQQVTLSCSPISGHRSVSWYQQTPGQGLQFLFEYFSETQRNKGNFPGRFSGRQFSNSRSEMNVSTLELGDSALYLCASSLDPNYGYTFGSGTRLTVV.

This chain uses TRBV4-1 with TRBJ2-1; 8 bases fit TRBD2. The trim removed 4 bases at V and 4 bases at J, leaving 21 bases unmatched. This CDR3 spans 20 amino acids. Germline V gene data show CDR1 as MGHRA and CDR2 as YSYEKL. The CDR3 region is CASSPNHGTRLSGAYNEQFF. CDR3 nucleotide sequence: TGCGCCAGCAGCCCTAACCACGGGACAAGGCTTAGCGGGGCGTACAATGAGCAGTTCTTC.

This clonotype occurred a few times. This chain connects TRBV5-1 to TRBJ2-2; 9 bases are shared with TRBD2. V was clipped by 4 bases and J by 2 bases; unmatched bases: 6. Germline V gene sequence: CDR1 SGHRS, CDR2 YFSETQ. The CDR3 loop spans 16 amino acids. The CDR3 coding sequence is TGCGCCAGCAGCCCTCGACTAGCGGAAAACACCGGGGAGCTGTTTTTT. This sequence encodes CASSPRLAENTGELFF.

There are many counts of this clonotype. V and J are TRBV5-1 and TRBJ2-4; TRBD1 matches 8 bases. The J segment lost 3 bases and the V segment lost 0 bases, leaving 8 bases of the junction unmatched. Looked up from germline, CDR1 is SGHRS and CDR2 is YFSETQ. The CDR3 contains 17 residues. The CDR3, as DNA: TGCGCCAGCAGCTTGGAAACAGGGGGATCAAGCAAAAACATTCAGTACTTC. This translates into CASSLETGGSSKNIQYF.

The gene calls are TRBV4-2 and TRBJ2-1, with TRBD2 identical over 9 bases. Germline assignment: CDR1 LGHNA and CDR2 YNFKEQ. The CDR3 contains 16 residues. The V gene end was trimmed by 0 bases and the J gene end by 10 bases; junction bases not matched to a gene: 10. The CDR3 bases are TGTGCCAGCAGCCAAGATCAGGGACTAGCTCGGGTAGAGCAGTTCTTC. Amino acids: CASSQDQGLARVEQFF.

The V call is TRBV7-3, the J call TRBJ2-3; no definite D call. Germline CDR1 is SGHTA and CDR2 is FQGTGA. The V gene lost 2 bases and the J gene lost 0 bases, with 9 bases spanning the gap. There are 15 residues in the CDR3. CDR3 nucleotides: TGTGCCAGCAGCTTAGGAAGTTCTAGCACAGATACGCAGTATTTT. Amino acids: CASSLGSSSTDTQYF. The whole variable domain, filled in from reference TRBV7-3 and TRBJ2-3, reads GAGVSQTPSNKVTEKGKYVELRCDPISGHTALYWYRQSLGQGPEFLIYFQGTGAADDSGLPNDRFFAVRPEGSVSTLKIQRTERGDSAVYLCASSLGSSSTDTQYFGPGTRLTVL.

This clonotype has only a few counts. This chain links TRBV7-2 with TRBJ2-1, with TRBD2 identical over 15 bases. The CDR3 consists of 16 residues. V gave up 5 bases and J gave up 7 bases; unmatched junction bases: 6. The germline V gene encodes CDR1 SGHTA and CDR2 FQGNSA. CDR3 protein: CASSPGLAGGRNEQFF. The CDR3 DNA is TGTGCCAGCAGCCCCGGACTAGCGGGAGGGAGGAATGAGCAGTTCTTC.

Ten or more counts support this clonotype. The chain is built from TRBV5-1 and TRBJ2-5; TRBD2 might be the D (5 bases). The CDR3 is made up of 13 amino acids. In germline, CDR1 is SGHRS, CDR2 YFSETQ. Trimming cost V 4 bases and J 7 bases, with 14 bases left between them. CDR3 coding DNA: TGCGCCAGCAGCCCCGAGGGCCGACGGACCCAGTACTTC. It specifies CASSPEGRRTQYF.

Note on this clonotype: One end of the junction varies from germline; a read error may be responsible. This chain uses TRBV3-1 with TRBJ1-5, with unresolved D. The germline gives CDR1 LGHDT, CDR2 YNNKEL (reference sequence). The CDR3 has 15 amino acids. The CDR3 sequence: CAGSQRSEASQPQHF. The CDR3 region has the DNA TGTGCCGGCAGCCAGAGGTCGGAGGCGTCTCAGCCCCAGCATTTT.

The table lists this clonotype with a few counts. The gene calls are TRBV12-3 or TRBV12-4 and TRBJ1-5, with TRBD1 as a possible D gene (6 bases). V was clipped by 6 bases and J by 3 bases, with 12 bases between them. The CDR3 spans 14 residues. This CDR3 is CASRDGQPNQPQHF. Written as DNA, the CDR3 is TGTGCCAGCAGGGATGGACAGCCCAATCAGCCCCAGCATTTT.

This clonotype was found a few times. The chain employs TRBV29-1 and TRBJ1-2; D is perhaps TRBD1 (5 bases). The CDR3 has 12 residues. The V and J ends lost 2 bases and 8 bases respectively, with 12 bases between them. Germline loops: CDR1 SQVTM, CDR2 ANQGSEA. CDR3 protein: CSVEWGSKGYTF. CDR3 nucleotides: TGCAGCGTTGAATGGGGCTCTAAGGGCTACACCTTC. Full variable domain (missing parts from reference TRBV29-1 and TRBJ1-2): SAVISQKPSRDICQRGTSLTIQCQVDSQVTMMFWYRQQPGQSLTLIATANQGSEATYESGFVIDKFPISRPNLTFSTLTVSNMSPEDSSIYLCSVEWGSKGYTFGSGTRLTVV.

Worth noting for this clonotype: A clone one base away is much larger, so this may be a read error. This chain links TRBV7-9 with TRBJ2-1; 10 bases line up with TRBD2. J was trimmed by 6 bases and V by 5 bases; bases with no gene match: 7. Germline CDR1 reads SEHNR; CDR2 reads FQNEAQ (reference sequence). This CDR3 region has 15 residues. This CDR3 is CASSPRLAGFNEQFF. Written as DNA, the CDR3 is TGTGCCAGCAGCCCCAGACTAGCGGGTTTCAATGAGCAGTTCTTC.